The entry that follows covers one TCR beta chain sequence. Profiling that covered TCR beta VDJ and CDR3 relied on genomic DNA as its template. One entry per CDR3 protein results from TCRdb running MiXCR on the reads. The sample comprises roughly 420,000 distinct CDR3 sequences, under 80% of which are singletons, and approximately 3.9% rests with the top ten. This entry is derived from a study of CD8+CD57+ T cells in acquired aplastic anemia. At the level of the study: The sorted CD4+ and CD8+ cells yielded an average about 3.3 ug of DNA.

The CDR3 is 13 amino acids. The germline V gene has CDR1 DFQATT and CDR2 SNEGSKA (reference sequence). V was trimmed by 3 bases and J by 8 bases, leaving 16 bases between them. The rearrangement links TRBV20-1 to TRBJ1-1, with D tentatively TRBD1 (5 bases). Sequenced material: sorted CD4+, CD8+, or CD8+CD57+ T cells (not recorded which) from PBMCs. The sequence derives from a human donor in good health, serving as a control. CDR3 bases: TGCAGTGCTAGGCCAGGGAATCGCTACGAAGCTTTCTTT. Translated: CSARPGNRYEAFF.